This T cell receptor beta chain was found in a study of shared clonotypes between healthy human individuals. Sequenced by immunoSEQ multiplex PCR; TCRdb stores in-frame clones only, minus some. The sample includes over 400,000 clones, more than 75% of them seen just once. On this clone: This likely came from a read error, as a far larger clone is one base away.

The material sequenced was PBMCs. This TCR came from a woman in her forties in good health. Some clones in this sample may be carry-over from other donors' samples.

CDR3 protein: CASSQDRGAPSYERYF. In DNA, the CDR3 is TGTGCCAGCAGCCAAGATCGAGGAGCGCCCTCCTACGAGCGGTACTTC. V is TRBV4-2 and J is TRBJ2-5; D ambiguous. There are 16 residues in the CDR3. V lost 0 bases and J 13 bases, leaving 24 bases between the germline ends. CDR1 and CDR2 (germline): LGHNA, YNFKEQ.